The count of the clone carrying this T cell receptor beta chain is one. The target antigen is unknown. Germline V lookup: CDR1 MNHEY, CDR2 SMNVEV (reference sequence). The V and J ends lost 0 bases and 9 bases respectively, with 9 bases between them. This CDR3 spans 13 amino acids. The record originates from a study of post-analysis software for immune sequencing data. Regarding the study as a whole: Significantly lower normalized Chao1 diversity was seen in multiple sclerosis patients than in controls. Patients had higher frequencies than controls of roughly 5 TRBV segments, including TRBV5-6, TRBV5-1 and TRBV20-1. Samples from a shared batch, those prepared together, strongly co-clustered by F measure.

Prepared libraries of TCR beta cDNA carried unique molecular identifiers. One entry per CDR3 protein results from TCRdb running MiXCR on the PCR reads. The data contain around 700,000 distinct CDR3 sequences, roughly three fifths of them seen just once; the ten biggest clones take up 10% to 12%. The receptor was derived from a girl aged 2-10 years with multiple sclerosis. The specimen sequenced was blood. The chain has TRBV27 and TRBJ2-1, with a possible D match to TRBD1 (5 bases). CDR3 in amino acids: CASSLSWTPEQFF. The DNA of the CDR3 is TGTGCCAGCAGTTTATCTTGGACACCTGAGCAGTTCTTC.